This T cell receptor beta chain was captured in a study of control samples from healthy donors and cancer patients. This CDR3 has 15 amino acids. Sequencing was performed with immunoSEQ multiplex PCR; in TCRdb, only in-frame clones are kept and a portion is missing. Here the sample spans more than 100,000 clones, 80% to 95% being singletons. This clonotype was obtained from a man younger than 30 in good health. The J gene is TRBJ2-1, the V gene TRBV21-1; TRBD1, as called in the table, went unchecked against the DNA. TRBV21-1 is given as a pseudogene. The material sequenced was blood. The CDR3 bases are TGTGCCAGCAGGGGGGGACAGGGTCAAGACAATGAGCAGTTCTTC. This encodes CASRGGQGQDNEQFF.